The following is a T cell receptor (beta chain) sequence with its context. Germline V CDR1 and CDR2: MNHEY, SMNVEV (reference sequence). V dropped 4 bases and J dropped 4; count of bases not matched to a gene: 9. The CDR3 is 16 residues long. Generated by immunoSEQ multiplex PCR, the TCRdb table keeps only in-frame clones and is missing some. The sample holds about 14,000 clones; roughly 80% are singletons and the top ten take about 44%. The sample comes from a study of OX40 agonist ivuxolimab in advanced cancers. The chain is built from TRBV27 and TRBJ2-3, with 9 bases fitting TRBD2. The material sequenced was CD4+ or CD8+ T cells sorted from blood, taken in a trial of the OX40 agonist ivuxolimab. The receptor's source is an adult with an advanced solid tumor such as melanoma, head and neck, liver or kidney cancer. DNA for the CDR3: TGTGCCAGCAGTTCCCCGCAGCGGGGGGTAGCAGATACGCAGTATTTT. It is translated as CASSSPQRGVADTQYF.